In its sample, the clone carrying this T cell receptor beta chain was seen many times. The target antigen is unknown. These data come from a study of early T cells in non-severe SARS-CoV-2 infection. Findings and caveats of the study: Database matching using VDJdb favored anti-spike CD8 responses, with private and CD4 specificities left missing.

The TCR library protocol was used to attach unique molecular identifiers. These identifiers were attached to individual cDNA molecules. Via MiXCR, TCRdb re-called the 5' RACE reads, giving one row per CDR3 protein. The sample carries 65,000 to 85,000 distinct CDR3 sequences, about 9.9% recorded once. CDR1 is KGHDR and CDR2 is SFDVKD in the germline V gene. V shed 2 bases and J 4 bases; nucleotides not matched to a gene: 7. CDR3 length: 17 amino acids. This sequence joins TRBV24-1 and TRBJ2-1; 10 nucleotides line up with TRBD2. Sequenced material: whole blood. This receptor was taken from an adult who was a healthcare worker with PCR-confirmed SARS-CoV-2 infection or an uninfected control (not recorded which). In DNA form, the CDR3 reads TGTGCCACCAGTGATTCTCGGACTAGCGGACCTTACAATGAGCAGTTCTTC. Its protein product is CATSDSRTSGPYNEQFF.